These 30 T cell receptor beta chains were all obtained from the same sample, sequenced in a study of cytotoxic CD8 clonotypes in ibrutinib-treated CLL. Clones were read by immunoSEQ multiplex PCR, and TCRdb kept only the in-frame ones, dropping some. The sample records approximately 48,000 clones, roughly 50% being singletons. The source was PBMCs, collected after 12 months of ibrutinib treatment. The source of these receptors is a human donor with chronic lymphocytic leukemia.

This clone has more than one count but fewer than ten. This chain connects TRBV29-1 to TRBJ2-7; D is perhaps TRBD1 (6 bases). Germline assignment: CDR1 SQVTM and CDR2 ANQGSEA. V gave up 6 bases and J gave up 1 base, with 25 bases separating them. The CDR3 covers 17 residues. CDR3 sequence: CSVTLRAPTTGSYEQYF. The CDR3 DNA reads TGCAGCGTCACACTCAGGGCGCCCACCACAGGGTCCTACGAGCAGTACTTC.

This clone was detected a few times. The chain carries TRBV6-1 and TRBJ2-7; D unclear. CDR1 and CDR2 (germline): MNHNS, SASEGT. CDR3 length equals 14 residues. Between the trimmed V and J ends, which lost 2 bases and 0 bases, there was a span of 8 bases. Here the CDR3 reads CASSENFLSYEQYF. CDR3 coding DNA: TGTGCCAGCAGTGAAAATTTTCTCTCCTACGAGCAGTACTTC.

This clone has only a few counts. The chain links TRBV19 to TRBJ2-1; D not certain. Looked up from germline, CDR1 is LNHDA and CDR2 is SQIVND (reference sequence). The CDR3 totals 11 residues. V lost 3 bases and J lost 7, with 4 bases in between. The CDR3 here is CASSMTNEQFF. The CDR3 DNA follows: TGTGCCAGTAGTATGACGAATGAGCAGTTCTTC. Using reference TRBV19 and TRBJ2-1 for the parts outside the CDR3, the full variable domain is DGGITQSPKYLFRKEGQNVTLSCEQNLNHDAMYWYRQDPGQGLRLIYYSQIVNDFQKGDIAEGYSVSREKKESFPLTVTSAQKNPTAFYLCASSMTNEQFFGPGTRLTVL.

This chain joins TRBV28 and TRBJ2-3; D is tentatively TRBD1 or TRBD2 (6 bases each). Trimming removed 7 bases from V and 1 base from J, with 15 bases in between. Germline-derived CDR1 and CDR2 are MDHEN and SYDVKM. The CDR3 runs to 15 residues. DNA for the CDR3: TGTGCCAGCAAGGGGGGCGGGGTAGGCACAGATACGCAGTATTTT. Encoded protein: CASKGGGVGTDTQYF.

This clone was seen a single time. The chain employs TRBV11-2 and TRBJ2-2; 15 nucleotides agree with TRBD2. Losses at the gene ends were 9 bases for V and 4 bases for J; bases not matched to a gene: 12. CDR3 length equals 18 residues. Germline lookup yields CDR1 SGHAT and CDR2 FQNNGV. The CDR3 loop is CASPHALGLAGGTGELFF. The CDR3 nucleotides read TGTGCCAGTCCTCACGCTCTGGGACTAGCGGGGGGCACCGGGGAGCTGTTTTTT.

This sequence joins TRBV10-3 and TRBJ2-1, with D unresolved. Trimming pared 7 bases from V and 0 bases from J, leaving 7 bases between. Germline V gives CDR1 ENHRY, CDR2 SYGVKD. CDR3 length equals 13 residues. CDR3 loop: CAINGYSYNEQFF. The CDR3 nucleotides are TGTGCCATCAACGGCTACTCCTACAATGAGCAGTTCTTC.

This clone showed up just a few times. For the CDR3, the DNA is TGTGCCAGCAGAGCGGGACTATCGAACACTGAAGCTTTCTTT. Its translation is CASRAGLSNTEAFF. V is TRBV27 and J is TRBJ1-1; D perhaps matches TRBD1 (5 bases). Looked up from germline, CDR1 is MNHEY and CDR2 is SMNVEV (reference sequence). Trimming took off 6 bases at V and 1 base at J, with 12 bases between the two ends. CDR3 length: 14 amino acids.

V gene TRBV5-6 combines with J gene TRBJ2-3; TRBD2 matches 12 bases. The V gene end was trimmed by 5 bases and the J gene end by 5 bases; junction bases not matched to a gene: 3. CDR3 length equals 14 residues. Germline assignment: CDR1 SGHDT and CDR2 YYEEEE. The CDR3, as DNA: TGTGCCAGCAGGGCGACTAGCGGGGGAGATACGCAGTATTTT. Amino acid sequence: CASRATSGGDTQYF. Full variable domain (rest looked up from reference TRBV5-6 and TRBJ2-3): DAGVTQSPTHLIKTRGQQVTLRCSPKSGHDTVSWYQQALGQGPQFIFQYYEEEERQRGNFPDRFSGHQFPNYSSELNVNALLLGDSALYLCASRATSGGDTQYFGPGTRLTVL.

The J gene is TRBJ2-6, the V gene TRBV2; maybe TRBD1 (6 bases). The length of the CDR3 is 15 residues. Germline lookup yields CDR1 SNHLY and CDR2 FYNNEI. The V gene lost 4 bases and the J gene lost 4 bases, with 11 bases spanning the gap. Here the CDR3 DNA reads TGTGCCAGCAGTGCTACAGGGTTCGGGGCCAACGTCCTGACTTTC. It encodes CASSATGFGANVLTF. Together with reference TRBV2 and TRBJ2-6, the CDR3 gives the full variable domain: EPEVTQTPSHQVTQMGQEVILRCVPISNHLYFYWYRQILGQKVEFLVSFYNNEISEKSEIFDDQFSVERPDGSNFTLKIRSTKLEDSAMYFCASSATGFGANVLTFGAGSRLTVL.

This clone was recorded many times. The chain employs TRBV5-1 and TRBJ2-7; D is perhaps TRBD1 (5 bases). CDR1 and CDR2 from the germline V gene are SGHRS and YFSETQ. The ends were cut back, 0 bases at V and 5 bases at J, with 9 bases in the middle. The CDR3 is 13 residues long. Here the CDR3 DNA reads TGCGCCAGCAGCTTGGTTGCAGGGAACGAGCAGTACTTC. It is translated as CASSLVAGNEQYF.

The genes are TRBV28 and TRBJ1-4, with 7 bases identical to TRBD1. CDR1 MDHEN and CDR2 SYDVKM come from the germline V gene. With 8 bases clipped from V and 5 bases from J, the junction kept 8 bases outside the gene matches. The CDR3 consists of 14 residues. CDR3 in DNA: TGTGCCAGCGGCCCAGGGGGAGTGAATGAAAAACTGTTTTTT. The encoded protein is CASGPGGVNEKLFF.

V usage is TRBV11-1 and J usage is TRBJ1-2; 12 positions match TRBD1. Trimming at V came to 5 bases and at J to 4 bases, leaving 5 bases not matched to a gene. The CDR3 sequence is 15 residues long. Germline CDR1 reads SGHAT; CDR2 reads FQDESV (reference sequence). The CDR3 loop is CASSVGTGGSYGYTF. In DNA form, the CDR3 reads TGTGCCAGCAGCGTGGGGACAGGGGGCAGCTATGGCTACACCTTC.

V and J are TRBV7-8 and TRBJ2-1; D perhaps matches TRBD2 (6 bases). CDR1 is SGHVS and CDR2 is FQNEAQ in the germline V gene. Trimming stripped 3 bases from V and 1 base from J, with 25 bases between. This CDR3 is 20 amino acids long. Here the CDR3 reads CASSFPWGGNNPGSYNEQFF. The CDR3 DNA is TGTGCCAGCAGCTTCCCGTGGGGCGGGAATAACCCAGGGTCCTACAATGAGCAGTTCTTC.

CDR3 in DNA: TGCAGCGAGGGGGACGGCTACACCTTC. It is translated as CSEGDGYTF. The genes are TRBV29-1 and TRBJ1-2, with D possibly matching TRBD1 (6 bases). The length of the CDR3 is 9 residues. Germline V gene data show CDR1 as SQVTM and CDR2 as ANQGSEA. V lost 7 bases to trimming and J lost 8 bases, with 8 bases between them.

The chain has TRBV7-9 and TRBJ2-1; 8 nucleotides align to TRBD1. Germline V gives CDR1 SEHNR, CDR2 FQNEAQ (reference sequence). The ends lost 3 bases at V and 12 bases at J; junction bases unmatched: 4. This CDR3 is 12 amino acids long. This chain's CDR3 is CASSFGQGWQFF. The CDR3 DNA is TGTGCCAGCAGCTTCGGACAGGGCTGGCAGTTCTTC.

The chain has TRBV7-3 and TRBJ2-1, with D possibly TRBD2 on 5 matching bases. Germline CDR1 is SGHTA and CDR2 is FQGTGA. The V end was cut by 5 bases, the J end by 10 bases, with 15 bases between. CDR3 length: 13 residues. The CDR3 sequence is CASSVQEDSEQFF. CDR3 bases: TGTGCCAGCAGCGTCCAGGAGGACTCCGAGCAGTTCTTC.

The chain couples TRBV30 to TRBJ2-1; TRBD1 agrees at 7 bases. Germline CDR1 GTSNPN, CDR2 SVGIG (reference sequence). Trimming removed 0 bases from V and 5 bases from J; junction bases left unmatched: 10. The CDR3 consists of 16 residues. CDR3 in DNA: TGTGCCTGGAGTGTACGCAGAGGGGGCGCAAACAATGAGCAGTTCTTC. The encoded protein is CAWSVRRGGANNEQFF.

This chain links TRBV5-1 with TRBJ2-1; 7 nucleotides agree with TRBD1. The CDR3 sequence is 13 residues long. From germline, CDR1 is SGHRS and CDR2 YFSETQ. The J segment lost 11 bases and the V segment lost 4 bases, leaving 9 bases of the junction unmatched. CDR3 loop: CASSQGDSSQQFF. The CDR3 DNA reads as TGCGCCAGCAGCCAGGGGGACAGCAGTCAGCAGTTCTTC.

This chain links TRBV7-6 with TRBJ1-2; TRBD1 is a possible D gene (5 bases). Trimming took 5 bases from V and 6 from J, leaving 19 bases between them. The CDR3 is 15 residues long. Germline V gene lookup returns CDR1 SGHVS and CDR2 FNYEAQ. CDR3 sequence: CASSARGTERDGYTF. CDR3 in DNA: TGTGCCAGCAGCGCAAGGGGCACCGAAAGAGATGGCTACACCTTC.

The genes are TRBV27 and TRBJ2-5; D not certain. Per the germline V gene, CDR1 is MNHEY and CDR2 is SMNVEV (reference sequence). The CDR3 sequence is 14 residues long. Between the trimmed V and J ends, which lost 4 bases and 3 bases, there was a span of 12 bases. The CDR3 DNA follows: TGTGCCAGCAGTTCCTCGGATCGCAAAGAGACCCAGTACTTC. This codes for CASSSSDRKETQYF.

V is TRBV28 and J is TRBJ2-2; D is ambiguous. The germline CDR1 and CDR2 sequences are MDHEN and SYDVKM. The length of the CDR3 is 12 residues. With 5 bases removed from V and 4 bases from J, the gap between germline ends came to 5 bases. CDR3 region: CASSISTGELFF. The CDR3 nucleotides read TGTGCCAGCAGTATTTCCACCGGGGAGCTGTTTTTT.

The chain uses TRBV4-1 and TRBJ2-3; the match to TRBD2 covers 8 bases. The V and J ends lost 1 base and 4 bases, in that order; junction bases with no gene match: 10. Germline CDR1 reads MGHRA; CDR2 reads YSYEKL. CDR3 length: 17 amino acids. CDR3 protein: CASSQGPASGGPDTQYF. The CDR3 DNA is TGCGCCAGCAGCCAAGGCCCGGCTTCGGGAGGGCCAGATACGCAGTATTTT.

The V and J genes are TRBV19 and TRBJ2-3, with 10 positions matching TRBD2. Germline-derived CDR1 and CDR2 are LNHDA and SQIVND (reference sequence). J lost 11 bases, V lost 3 bases, and 14 bases had no gene match. There are 16 residues in the CDR3. The CDR3 coding sequence is TGTGCCAGTAGTATGACAACTAGCGGGAAAGGGAACATGCAGTATTTT. Translating it yields CASSMTTSGKGNMQYF.

The V gene is TRBV7-2, the J gene TRBJ2-2; D is uncertain. The CDR3 has 12 residues. Deletions cut 0 bases from V and 9 bases from J, with 5 bases between. The V gene's germline CDR1 is SGHTA and CDR2 FQGNSA. DNA of the CDR3: TGTGCCAGCAGCTTAGCTGGCCGGGAGCTGTTTTTT. Amino acids: CASSLAGRELFF.

This clone is a singleton in its sample. The chain employs TRBV7-9 and TRBJ2-5; TRBD2 matches at 10 bases. Germline assignment: CDR1 SEHNR and CDR2 FQNEAQ (reference sequence). The CDR3 runs 15 residues. Trimming cost V 4 bases and J 2 bases; bases outside gene matches: 4. Here the CDR3 reads CASSWLAGEQETQYF. DNA of the CDR3: TGTGCCAGCAGCTGGCTAGCGGGAGAACAAGAGACCCAGTACTTC.

The chain carries TRBV6-1 and TRBJ1-1; D is ambiguous. Germline V CDR1 and CDR2: MNHNS, SASEGT. Trimming removed 2 bases from V and 0 bases from J, with 10 bases in between. The CDR3 has 15 residues. For the CDR3, the DNA is TGTGCCAGCAGTGAACCGGGTGGAGTGAACACTGAAGCTTTCTTT. This translates into CASSEPGGVNTEAFF.

The genes are TRBV2 and TRBJ2-1; the match to TRBD2 covers 8 bases. CDR1 is SNHLY, CDR2 FYNNEI, per germline. The CDR3 is made up of 15 amino acids. J lost 3 bases, V lost 5 bases, and 6 bases had no gene match. In DNA form, the CDR3 reads TGTGCCAGCAGTCCAGCGGGAGCCCTCTACAATGAGCAGTTCTTC. This codes for CASSPAGALYNEQFF.

The chain employs TRBV4-2 and TRBJ2-2; 8 nucleotides agree with TRBD2. CDR1 and CDR2 from the germline V gene are LGHNA and YNFKEQ. With 1 base clipped from V and 6 bases from J, the junction kept 4 bases outside the gene matches. The CDR3 has 15 residues. The CDR3 region has the DNA TGTGCCAGCAGCCAAGTCGGGAGGGCCTCCGGGGAGCTGTTTTTT. This sequence encodes CASSQVGRASGELFF.

The V call is TRBV5-6, the J call TRBJ2-2; a weak D match, TRBD1 (6 bases). V was clipped by 3 bases and J by 4 bases, with 10 bases between them. The germline CDR1 and CDR2 sequences are SGHDT and YYEEEE. This CDR3 is built from 14 residues. CDR3 sequence reads: CASSSRGTTGELFF. The DNA for the CDR3 is TGTGCCAGCAGCTCCAGGGGAACCACCGGGGAGCTGTTTTTT. The full variable domain, in which reference TRBV5-6 and TRBJ2-2 provide the parts outside the CDR3, is DAGVTQSPTHLIKTRGQQVTLRCSPKSGHDTVSWYQQALGQGPQFIFQYYEEEERQRGNFPDRFSGHQFPNYSSELNVNALLLGDSALYLCASSSRGTTGELFFGEGSRLTVL.

In its sample, this clone was seen a few times. The rearrangement links TRBV5-6 to TRBJ1-2; maybe TRBD1 (5 bases). The CDR3 contains 14 residues. CDR1 is SGHDT and CDR2 is YYEEEE in the germline V gene. Trimming cost V 2 bases and J 7 bases, with 15 bases left between them. The CDR3 here is CASSFQGGSTGYTF. The CDR3 coding sequence is TGTGCCAGCAGCTTTCAGGGTGGGAGTACTGGCTACACCTTC.